This is a list of T cell receptor beta chains from one sample in a study of blood T cell repertoires in COVID-19. Using immunoSEQ multiplex PCR, the repertoire was profiled, and TCRdb retains in-frame clones only, with some absent. The sample lists 150,000 to 170,000 clones; roughly 81% were seen once. The sequenced material came from peripheral blood. These receptor sequences come from a woman aged 60-75 years with COVID-19, enrolled during active disease. Both conserved end residues are part of each CDR3. The D gene is left open where the match is weak. The listing skips clone size in some rows; elsewhere it reads once, few, many or a size class.

size	J	V	D	CDR3	DNA
.	TRBJ1-2	TRBV13	.	CASSLRGSDYGYTF	TGTGCCAGCAGCTTAAGAGGGTCGGACTATGGCTACACCTTC
few	TRBJ2-7	TRBV5-1	TRBD2	CASSGGLVSYEQYF	TGCGCCAGCAGCGGAGGACTAGTCTCCTACGAGCAGTACTTC
.	TRBJ1-1	TRBV4-1	TRBD1	CASSHPGTGGAAFF	TGCGCCAGCAGCCACCCCGGGACAGGGGGCGCGGCTTTCTTT
.	TRBJ2-5	TRBV2	.	CASTEDRRETQYF	TGTGCCAGCACCGAGGACAGAAGGGAGACCCAGTACTTC
once	TRBJ2-5	TRBV14	TRBD2	CASSQLASGRETQYF	TGTGCCAGCAGCCAATTGGCTAGCGGGAGAGAGACCCAGTACTTC
.	TRBJ2-1	TRBV24-1	TRBD2	CATSDPGGPRNEQFF	TGTGCCACCAGTGATCCGGGGGGGCCGCGGAATGAGCAGTTCTTC
.	TRBJ2-1	TRBV5-8	.	CATRKWAGSYNEQFF	TGTGCCACTCGTAAATGGGCGGGATCCTACAATGAGCAGTTCTTC
.	TRBJ1-5	TRBV24-1	TRBD1	CATLTGSNQPQHF	TGTGCCACCCTGACAGGGAGCAATCAGCCCCAGCATTTT
.	TRBJ1-1	TRBV30	.	CAWRADPQGNTEAFF	TGTGCCTGGAGGGCTGACCCGCAGGGGAACACTGAAGCTTTCTTT
.	TRBJ2-3	TRBV13	TRBD2	CASSTRLAGDTDTQYF	TGTGCCAGCAGCACAAGACTAGCGGGAGACACAGATACGCAGTATTTT
.	TRBJ2-6	TRBV15	TRBD1	CATSRGRGRSGANVLTF	TGTGCCACCAGCAGAGGCAGGGGGCGGTCTGGGGCCAACGTCCTGACTTTC
.	TRBJ2-5	TRBV5-1	TRBD2	CASSLASGGVQETQYF	TGCGCCAGCAGCTTGGCCTCGGGAGGGGTTCAAGAGACCCAGTACTTC
.	TRBJ1-1	TRBV10-3	.	CAISEPINRMNTEAFF	TGTGCCATCAGTGAGCCTATTAACAGGATGAACACTGAAGCTTTCTTT
few	TRBJ2-3	TRBV18	TRBD2	CASSPPLRGVEDTQYF	TGTGCCAGCTCACCACCCCTCCGGGGGGTCGAGGATACGCAGTATTTT
.	TRBJ1-4	TRBV18	.	CASSPEYRGEKLFF	TGTGCCAGCTCACCTGAGTACCGAGGGGAAAAACTGTTTTTT
.	TRBJ2-1	TRBV27	.	CASSHGGYEQFF	TGTGCCAGCAGCCATGGGGGGTATGAGCAGTTCTTC
.	TRBJ1-6	TRBV6-1	TRBD1	CASSVRGGTENSPLHF	TGTGCCAGCAGTGTCCGCGGCGGGACAGAGAATTCACCCCTCCACTTT
.	TRBJ2-5	TRBV7-3	.	CASSRAGTVQETQYF	TGTGCCAGCAGCCGCGCTGGGACTGTTCAAGAGACCCAGTACTTC
once	TRBJ2-3	TRBV5-6	TRBD1	CASSDKGQGATDTQYF	TGTGCCAGCAGCGATAAGGGACAGGGGGCCACAGATACGCAGTATTTT
.	TRBJ2-1	TRBV29-1	TRBD1	CSVTGGLSYNEQFF	TGCAGCGTTACAGGGGGCCTCTCCTACAATGAGCAGTTCTTC
.	TRBJ2-1	TRBV4-2	.	CASSRPGTHNEQFF	TGTGCCAGCAGCCGGCCGGGGACTCACAATGAGCAGTTCTTC
.	TRBJ1-1	TRBV27	.	CASSLGGGGTEAFF	TGTGCCAGCAGTTTAGGGGGGGGAGGCACTGAAGCTTTCTTT
.	TRBJ2-6	TRBV5-6	.	CASSLLGQPFSGANVLTF	TGTGCCAGCAGCTTGCTAGGACAGCCTTTCTCTGGGGCCAACGTCCTGACTTTC
once	TRBJ1-1	TRBV9	.	CASSVALTSTEAFF	TGTGCCAGCAGCGTAGCTTTAACAAGCACTGAAGCTTTCTTT